This T cell receptor (beta chain) was identified in a study of cytomegalovirus exposure and HLA in healthy donors. The length of the CDR3 is 15 residues. Trimming removed 4 bases at V and 1 base at J, with 14 bases between. Germline CDR1 SGDLS, CDR2 YYNGEE. In the PCR, 60 Vbeta and 13 Jbeta primers were used. Only in-frame clones appear in the TCRdb table, and some are missing; sequencing was by immunoSEQ multiplex PCR. The sample gives about 130,000 clones, roughly 80% of which show up once; 3% to 4% is in the top ten. This clone has only one observation. The TCR comes from a woman between 40 and 55 years old in good health and CMV-seronegative. Sequencing was carried out using PBMCs. V gene TRBV9 combines with J gene TRBJ2-5; D is possibly TRBD1 (6 bases). CDR3 sequence: CASSLQGASQETQYF. The DNA for the CDR3 is TGTGCCAGCAGCCTACAGGGAGCCAGCCAAGAGACCCAGTACTTC.